The 14 T cell receptor beta chains listed next were all sequenced from one sample in a study of cytomegalovirus exposure and HLA in healthy donors. PCR amplification relied on 60 Vbeta primers (plus 13 Jbeta primers). This table comes from immunoSEQ multiplex PCR, and its TCRdb copy is limited to in-frame clones, with some not included. The table includes around 200,000 clones, around 75% detected once. The sample comprised PBMCs. These receptors came from a male donor in good health and CMV-seronegative.

V is TRBV5-1 and J is TRBJ2-5; TRBD2 matches 7 bases. CDR3 size: 15 residues. Germline V CDR1 and CDR2: SGHRS, YFSETQ. V was clipped by 0 bases and J by 0 bases; unmatched bases: 2. The CDR3 DNA is TGCGCCAGCAGCTTGGCCGGGGGGTACCAAGAGACCCAGTACTTC. Its translation: CASSLAGGYQETQYF.

The chain couples TRBV6-5 to TRBJ1-5; the match to TRBD1 covers 9 bases. The V gene's germline CDR1 is MNHEY and CDR2 SVGAGI. The V segment lost 5 bases and the J segment 2 bases; nucleotides outside the gene matches: 4. The CDR3 loop spans 15 amino acids. The CDR3 is CASSVWTGGNQPQHF. CDR3 DNA: TGTGCCAGCAGTGTCTGGACAGGGGGCAATCAGCCCCAGCATTTT.

The V call is TRBV30, the J call TRBJ2-7; D is undetermined. The CDR3 has 14 amino acids. Germline-derived CDR1 and CDR2 are GTSNPN and SVGIG (reference sequence). V dropped 7 bases and J dropped 6 bases, with 22 bases sitting between them. Here the CDR3 reads CASQETNFALEQYF. The CDR3 nucleotides are TGTGCCTCCCAAGAGACAAATTTCGCCCTCGAGCAGTACTTC.

This chain connects TRBV4-1 to TRBJ1-5, with D possibly matching TRBD1 (5 bases). Trimming left V 3 bases short and J 5 bases short, with 17 bases between. This CDR3 comprises 16 residues. Germline V gives CDR1 MGHRA, CDR2 YSYEKL. CDR3 sequence: CASSQDDSAPHQPQHF. The CDR3 DNA reads as TGCGCCAGCAGCCAGGATGACAGCGCTCCTCATCAGCCCCAGCATTTT.

The V gene is TRBV7-3, the J gene TRBJ1-2, with D maybe TRBD1 (5 bases). V lost 2 bases, J lost 5 bases, and 9 bases lay in between. Germline CDR1 reads SGHTA; CDR2 reads FQGTGA. This CDR3 has 13 residues. The DNA for the CDR3 is TGTGCCAGCAGCTTATCCGGGGGATATGGCTACACCTTC. Protein sequence: CASSLSGGYGYTF.

The rearrangement uses TRBV10-3 and TRBJ2-2, with D maybe TRBD2 (5 bases). Germline V gene data show CDR1 as ENHRY and CDR2 as SYGVKD. CDR3 length equals 15 residues. Trimming cost V 7 bases and J 5 bases, with 17 bases left between them. Here the CDR3 reads CAIKENRGLTGELFF. The CDR3 DNA is TGTGCCATCAAAGAGAACCGGGGTTTGACCGGGGAGCTGTTTTTT.

This clone was seen a handful of times. The chain recombines TRBV16 with TRBJ1-1; no clear D. The CDR3 covers 13 residues. Germline V CDR1 and CDR2: KGHSY, FQNENV. The V gene lost 1 base and the J gene lost 1 base, with 4 bases spanning the gap. The CDR3 loop is CASSQWQNTEAFF. DNA of the CDR3: TGTGCCAGCAGCCAATGGCAGAACACTGAAGCTTTCTTT.

This chain joins TRBV6-5 and TRBJ1-4, with TRBD1 as a possible D gene (6 bases). Trimming left V 6 bases short and J 8 bases short, with 16 bases between. The CDR3 consists of 14 residues. Germline V gene lookup returns CDR1 MNHEY and CDR2 SVGAGI. The CDR3 sequence: CASSPTGWEEKLFF. The CDR3 DNA sequence: TGTGCCAGCAGCCCTACAGGGTGGGAGGAAAAACTGTTTTTT.

The V gene is TRBV2, the J gene TRBJ2-1, with 10 bases matching TRBD2. In germline, CDR1 is SNHLY, CDR2 FYNNEI. This CDR3 is built from 15 residues. V gave up 7 bases and J gave up 8 bases; unmatched junction bases: 11. The DNA for the CDR3 is TGTGCCAGCACCCCAAGCGGGGGGGTGGGGTATGAGCAGTTCTTC. Protein sequence: CASTPSGGVGYEQFF.

The rearrangement links TRBV4-1 to TRBJ1-2; D is perhaps TRBD1 (6 bases). The CDR3 has 15 residues. Deletions cut 3 bases from V and 2 bases from J, with 13 bases between. Per germline, CDR1 MGHRA and CDR2 YSYEKL. CDR3 nucleotides: TGCGCCAGCAGCCACCCGCAAGGGGGAAACTATGGCTACACCTTC. It specifies CASSHPQGGNYGYTF.

The V call is TRBV4-1, the J call TRBJ1-3, with 9 bases fitting TRBD1. The V gene's germline CDR1 is MGHRA and CDR2 YSYEKL. This CDR3 is 19 amino acids long. Losses at the gene ends were 4 bases for V and 1 base for J; bases not matched to a gene: 14. The CDR3 reads CASSLRLSKQGASGNTIYF. CDR3 DNA: TGCGCCAGCAGCCTCCGTTTATCTAAACAGGGGGCATCTGGAAACACCATATATTTT.

In this sample, this clone turned up a few times. The chain is built from TRBV15 and TRBJ2-7; 10 bases are shared with TRBD1. This CDR3 has 15 residues. The junction had 1 base not matched to a gene; V was cut back by 1 base and J by 1 base. Germline V gene lookup returns CDR1 LNHNV and CDR2 YYDKDF (reference sequence). This CDR3 is CATSRVGQGSYEQYF. In nucleotides, the CDR3 is TGTGCCACCAGCAGAGTGGGACAGGGGTCCTACGAGCAGTACTTC. The full variable domain, rest sourced from reference TRBV15 and TRBJ2-7, is DAMVIQNPRYQVTQFGKPVTLSCSQTLNHNVMYWYQQKSSQAPKLLFHYYDKDFNNEADTPDNFQSRRPNTSFCFLDIRSPGLGDTAMYLCATSRVGQGSYEQYFGPGTRLTVT.

J is TRBJ1-3 and V is TRBV11-3; unclear D gene. The V end lost 2 bases, the J end lost 8 bases, and 10 bases lay between the germline ends. This CDR3 is built from 13 residues. Germline V lookup: CDR1 SGHNT, CDR2 YENEEA. The CDR3 DNA follows: TGTGCCAGCAGCTTAAACCCTGCGGACACCATATATTTT. Protein: CASSLNPADTIYF.

The chain combines TRBV11-2 with TRBJ2-1, with 7 bases aligning to TRBD2. CDR1 and CDR2 from the germline V gene are SGHAT and FQNNGV. V was pared by 5 bases and J by 5 bases, with 12 bases of the junction left unmatched. The CDR3 totals 16 residues. DNA for the CDR3: TGTGCCAGCAGCATCCGGGACTACCTCCCCAACAATGAGCAGTTCTTC. This translates into CASSIRDYLPNNEQFF.